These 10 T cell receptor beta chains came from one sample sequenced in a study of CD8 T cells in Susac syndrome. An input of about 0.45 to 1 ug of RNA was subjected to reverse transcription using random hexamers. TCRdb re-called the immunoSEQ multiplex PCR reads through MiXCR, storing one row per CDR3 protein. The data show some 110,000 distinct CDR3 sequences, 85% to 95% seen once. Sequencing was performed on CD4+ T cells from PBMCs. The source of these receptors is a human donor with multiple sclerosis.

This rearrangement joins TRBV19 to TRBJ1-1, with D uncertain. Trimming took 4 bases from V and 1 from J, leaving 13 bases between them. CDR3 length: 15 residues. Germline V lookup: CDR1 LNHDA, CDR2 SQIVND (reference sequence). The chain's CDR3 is CASSTSPAGNTEAFF. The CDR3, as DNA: TGTGCCAGTAGTACCTCCCCGGCCGGGAACACTGAAGCTTTCTTT. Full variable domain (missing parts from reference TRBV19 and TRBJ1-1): DGGITQSPKYLFRKEGQNVTLSCEQNLNHDAMYWYRQDPGQGLRLIYYSQIVNDFQKGDIAEGYSVSREKKESFPLTVTSAQKNPTAFYLCASSTSPAGNTEAFFGQGTRLTVV.

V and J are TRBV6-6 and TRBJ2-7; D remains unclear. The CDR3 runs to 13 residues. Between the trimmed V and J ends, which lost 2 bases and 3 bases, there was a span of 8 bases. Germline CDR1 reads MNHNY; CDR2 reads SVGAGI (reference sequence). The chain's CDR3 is CASSYGIYYEQYF. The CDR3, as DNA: TGTGCCAGCAGTTACGGGATCTACTACGAGCAGTACTTC.

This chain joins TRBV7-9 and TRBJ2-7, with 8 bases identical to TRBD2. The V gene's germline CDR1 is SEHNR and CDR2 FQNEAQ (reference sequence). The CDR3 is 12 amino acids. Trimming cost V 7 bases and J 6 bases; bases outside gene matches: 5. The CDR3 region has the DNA TGTGCCAGCACTGCCGGGGGGGGCGAGCAGTACTTC. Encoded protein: CASTAGGGEQYF.

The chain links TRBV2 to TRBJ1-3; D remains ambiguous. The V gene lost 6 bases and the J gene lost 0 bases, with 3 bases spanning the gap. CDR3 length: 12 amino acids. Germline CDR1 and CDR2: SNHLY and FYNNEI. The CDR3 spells CASSISGNTIYF. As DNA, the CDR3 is TGTGCCAGCAGCATCTCTGGAAACACCATATATTTT.

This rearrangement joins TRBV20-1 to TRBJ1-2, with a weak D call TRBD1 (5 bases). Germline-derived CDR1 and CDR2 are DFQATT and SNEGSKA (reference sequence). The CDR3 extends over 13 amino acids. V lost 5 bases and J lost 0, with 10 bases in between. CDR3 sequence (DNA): TGCAGTGCTGGAGGGGAATCTAACTATGGCTACACCTTC. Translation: CSAGGESNYGYTF.

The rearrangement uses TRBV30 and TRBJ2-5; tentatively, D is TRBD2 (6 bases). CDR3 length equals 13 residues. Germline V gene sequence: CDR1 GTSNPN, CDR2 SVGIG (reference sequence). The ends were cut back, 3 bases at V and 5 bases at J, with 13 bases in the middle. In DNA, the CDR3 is TGTGCCTGGAGGTCGGGAGCGAAGGAGACCCAGTACTTC. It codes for CAWRSGAKETQYF.

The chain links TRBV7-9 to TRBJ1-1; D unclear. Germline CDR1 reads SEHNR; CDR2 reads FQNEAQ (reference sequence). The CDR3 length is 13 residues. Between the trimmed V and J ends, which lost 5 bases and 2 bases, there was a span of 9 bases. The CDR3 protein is CASSLYNNTEAFF. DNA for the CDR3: TGTGCCAGCAGCCTTTACAATAACACTGAAGCTTTCTTT.

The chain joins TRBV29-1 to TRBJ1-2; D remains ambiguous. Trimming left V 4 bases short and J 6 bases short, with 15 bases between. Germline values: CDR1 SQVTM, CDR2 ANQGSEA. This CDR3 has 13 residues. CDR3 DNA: TGCAGCGTTGGGGCAGGTCTGTCGCATGGCTACACCTTC. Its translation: CSVGAGLSHGYTF.

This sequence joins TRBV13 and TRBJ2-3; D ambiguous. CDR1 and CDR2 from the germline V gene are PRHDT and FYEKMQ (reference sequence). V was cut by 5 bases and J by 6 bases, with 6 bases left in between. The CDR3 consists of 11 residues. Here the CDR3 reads CASSQMDTQYF. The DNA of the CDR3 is TGTGCCAGCAGCCAAATGGATACGCAGTATTTT. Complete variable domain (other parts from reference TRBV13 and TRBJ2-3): AAGVIQSPRHLIKEKRETATLKCYPIPRHDTVYWYQQGPGQDPQFLISFYEKMQSDKGSIPDRFSAQQFSDYHSELNMSSLELGDSALYFCASSQMDTQYFGPGTRLTVL.

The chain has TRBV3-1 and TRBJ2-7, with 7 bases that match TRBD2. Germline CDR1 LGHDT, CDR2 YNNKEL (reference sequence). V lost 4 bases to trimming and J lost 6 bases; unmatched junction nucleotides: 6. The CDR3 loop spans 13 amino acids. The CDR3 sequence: CASSPREGFEQYF. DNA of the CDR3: TGTGCCAGCAGCCCAAGGGAGGGGTTCGAGCAGTACTTC.